A single sample gave rise to the 6 T cell receptor beta chains below, sequenced in a study of blood T cell repertoires in COVID-19. TCRdb keeps only in-frame clones here, not all; method: immunoSEQ multiplex PCR. The sample holds tens of thousands of clones, around 85% seen once. Sequencing input: peripheral blood. The receptor source for this set is a man in his sixties with acute or convalescent COVID-19.

This clone was seen a handful of times. This chain uses TRBV10-2 with TRBJ2-3, with D possibly matching TRBD2 (6 bases). The ends were cut back, 7 bases at V and 1 base at J, with 12 bases in the middle. The germline gives CDR1 WSHSY, CDR2 SAAADI. CDR3 length: 14 residues. The chain's CDR3 is CASKVAAGTDTQYF. Here the CDR3 DNA reads TGCGCCAGCAAGGTAGCGGCGGGCACAGATACGCAGTATTTT.

The rearrangement uses TRBV15 and TRBJ2-1, with 11 positions matching TRBD1. V was pared by 1 base and J by 8 bases, with 4 bases of the junction left unmatched. This CDR3 has 15 amino acids. In germline, CDR1 is LNHNV, CDR2 YYDKDF (reference sequence). The CDR3 nucleotides are TGTGCCACCAGCAGAGGGGACAGGGGGTACGATGAGCAGTTCTTC. Protein: CATSRGDRGYDEQFF.

This clone has just a few counts. The rearrangement links TRBV9 to TRBJ2-1; 10 nucleotides agree with TRBD2. Germline V gene sequence: CDR1 SGDLS, CDR2 YYNGEE. The J segment lost 7 bases and the V segment lost 2 bases, leaving 3 bases of the junction unmatched. The CDR3 is made up of 14 amino acids. CDR3 protein: CASSVATSGNEQFF. The CDR3 coding sequence is TGTGCCAGCAGCGTCGCGACTAGCGGGAATGAGCAGTTCTTC.

The J gene is TRBJ1-2, the V gene TRBV9, with TRBD1 identical over 7 bases. The junction had 6 bases not matched to a gene; V was cut back by 3 bases and J by 7 bases. CDR3 length: 13 residues. Germline loops: CDR1 SGDLS, CDR2 YYNGEE. The CDR3 DNA is TGTGCCAGCAGCGGCAGACAGGGCCCTGGCTACACCTTC. The encoded protein is CASSGRQGPGYTF.

Concerning this clone: Other DNA sequences in the sample encode the same CDR3. The rearrangement joins TRBV30 to TRBJ1-5; tentative D call: TRBD1 (5 bases). With 0 bases removed from V and 4 bases from J, the gap between germline ends came to 7 bases. Germline V lookup: CDR1 GTSNPN, CDR2 SVGIG (reference sequence). This CDR3 contains 13 residues. CDR3: CAWSVRGNQPQHF. The DNA of the CDR3 is TGTGCCTGGAGTGTACGGGGGAATCAGCCCCAGCATTTT.

The genes are TRBV5-1 and TRBJ1-1; D remains ambiguous. The CDR3 is made up of 17 amino acids. V was clipped by 1 base and J by 3 bases, with 19 bases between them. From germline, CDR1 is SGHRS and CDR2 YFSETQ. CDR3 region: CASSLTPSLHVDTEAFF. The CDR3 nucleotides are TGCGCCAGCAGCTTGACTCCATCTCTGCATGTGGACACTGAAGCTTTCTTT.